Shown below are 25 T cell receptor beta chains from a single sample sequenced in a study of blood T cell repertoires in COVID-19. Sequencing was performed with immunoSEQ multiplex PCR; in TCRdb, only in-frame clones are kept and a portion is missing. The sample yields approximately 200,000 clones, just under 90% seen once. Sequences were obtained from PBMCs or T cells enriched from blood (not recorded which). The receptors were gathered from a man in his thirties or forties who had recovered from COVID-19.

V is TRBV11-3 and J is TRBJ2-2; no reliable D call. The length of the CDR3 is 15 residues. CDR1 is SGHNT and CDR2 is YENEEA in the germline V gene. Trimming pared 5 bases from V and 7 bases from J, leaving 17 bases between. This CDR3 reads CASSRHGSVGGELFF. As DNA, the CDR3 is TGTGCCAGCAGCCGGCACGGGTCTGTAGGCGGGGAGCTGTTTTTT.

V gene TRBV18 combines with J gene TRBJ1-1; possible D gene TRBD1, 6 bases. The CDR3 is made up of 16 amino acids. CDR1 and CDR2 from the germline V gene are KGHSH and LQKENI. Trimming removed 8 bases from V and 1 base from J, with 20 bases in between. CDR3: CASTRQVPSSNTEAFF. Written as DNA, the CDR3 is TGTGCCAGCACCCGACAGGTCCCTTCCTCGAACACTGAAGCTTTCTTT.

V gene TRBV18 combines with J gene TRBJ2-7; D is possibly TRBD1 (5 bases). Germline CDR1 is KGHSH and CDR2 is LQKENI. Trimming shortened V by 6 bases and J by 7 bases, and 25 bases separated the two germline ends. This CDR3 has 16 residues. Here the CDR3 DNA reads TGTGCCAGCTCCCCCGGGCAGGGTTCGACCTCGCGGGAGCAGTACTTC. Protein product: CASSPGQGSTSREQYF.

The gene calls are TRBV9 and TRBJ2-3, with TRBD2 matching 7 bases. The CDR3 has 15 amino acids. The junction had 7 bases not matched to a gene; V was cut back by 4 bases and J by 2 bases. Per germline, CDR1 SGDLS and CDR2 YYNGEE. The CDR3 DNA is TGTGCCAGCAGCCCTCGGGGGGACTACACAGATACGCAGTATTTT. Protein product: CASSPRGDYTDTQYF.

The chain carries TRBV24-1 and TRBJ2-3; TRBD2 matches 16 bases. J gave up 0 bases and V 5 bases, and 10 bases lay outside the gene matches. Germline-derived CDR1 and CDR2 are KGHDR and SFDVKD. This CDR3 region has 20 residues. For the CDR3, the DNA is TGTGCCACCAGTGTTCCGGGACTAGCGGGGGGGCGGGCTAGCACAGATACGCAGTATTTT. Translated: CATSVPGLAGGRASTDTQYF.

The sample holds one count of this clone. The chain couples TRBV7-2 to TRBJ1-1; no clear D gene. Germline V gene lookup returns CDR1 SGHTA and CDR2 FQGNSA. The CDR3 consists of 15 residues. V was trimmed by 0 bases and J by 0 bases, leaving 8 bases between them. The CDR3: CASSLAGGMNTEAFF. DNA of the CDR3: TGTGCCAGCAGCTTAGCGGGAGGTATGAACACTGAAGCTTTCTTT.

This chain connects TRBV11-3 to TRBJ1-3, with TRBD1 matching over 8 bases. The V gene end was trimmed by 6 bases and the J gene end by 2 bases; junction bases not matched to a gene: 3. Germline CDR1 reads SGHNT; CDR2 reads YENEEA. The CDR3 extends over 14 amino acids. The CDR3, as DNA: TGTGCCAGCAGTTTACAGGGGGCTGGAAACACCATATATTTT. It codes for CASSLQGAGNTIYF.

The V and J genes are TRBV4-3 and TRBJ2-7, with D perhaps TRBD1 (6 bases). Trimming removed 0 bases from V and 7 bases from J, with 16 bases in between. The CDR3 has 15 residues. Germline CDR1 LGHNA, CDR2 YSLEER. Here the CDR3 reads CASSQDLQGMREQYF. CDR3 sequence (DNA): TGCGCCAGCAGCCAAGATCTCCAGGGGATGAGGGAGCAGTACTTC.

J is TRBJ1-1 and V is TRBV27; D might be TRBD1 (5 bases). The germline V gene has CDR1 MNHEY and CDR2 SMNVEV (reference sequence). V gave up 5 bases and J gave up 4 bases, with 17 bases separating them. The CDR3 runs 15 residues. CDR3 sequence reads: CASSSQPGGSTEAFF. DNA of the CDR3: TGTGCCAGCAGTAGTCAACCGGGGGGGAGCACTGAAGCTTTCTTT.

The chain recombines TRBV19 with TRBJ1-4; D is unresolved. Trimming shortened V by 6 bases and J by 8 bases, and 16 bases separated the two germline ends. Germline CDR1 reads LNHDA; CDR2 reads SQIVND (reference sequence). The CDR3 length is 14 residues. The CDR3 sequence is CASRVYSESEKLFF. CDR3 in DNA: TGTGCCAGTAGAGTATATTCGGAGTCAGAAAAACTGTTTTTT.

J is TRBJ1-1 and V is TRBV6-2 or TRBV6-3; 9 bases align to TRBD1. Germline assignment: CDR1 MNHEY and CDR2 SVGEGT. The J segment lost 11 bases and the V segment lost 6 bases, leaving 10 bases of the junction unmatched. This CDR3 region has 13 residues. The CDR3 DNA sequence: TGTGCCAGCAGCGTTACAGGGGGCCCGATGGCTTTCTTT. Protein product: CASSVTGGPMAFF.

The genes are TRBV5-1 and TRBJ2-5; D possibly corresponds to TRBD2 (5 bases). The CDR3 runs to 14 residues. Germline V CDR1 and CDR2: SGHRS, YFSETQ. V lost 4 bases, J lost 2 bases, and 12 bases lay in between. CDR3 sequence (DNA): TGCGCCAGCAGCCTAGGCGGGTCACAAGAGACCCAGTACTTC. Translating gives CASSLGGSQETQYF.

The CDR3 reads CASSLTGEGYEQYF. The CDR3 DNA is TGTGCCAGCAGTCTGACAGGGGAAGGGTACGAGCAGTACTTC. V usage is TRBV6-5 and J usage is TRBJ2-7, with 8 nucleotides matching TRBD1. The germline CDR1 and CDR2 sequences are MNHEY and SVGAGI. The V segment lost 5 bases and the J segment 4 bases; nucleotides outside the gene matches: 7. The CDR3 sequence is 14 residues long.

J is TRBJ1-1 and V is TRBV15; the D gene is possibly TRBD1 (6 bases). The CDR3 spans 14 residues. Germline CDR1 is LNHNV and CDR2 is YYDKDF (reference sequence). Deletions cut 0 bases from V and 1 base from J, with 6 bases between. The CDR3 sequence is CATSRDRGNTEAFF. The CDR3 region has the DNA TGTGCCACCAGCAGAGACAGGGGGAACACTGAAGCTTTCTTT.

The chain combines TRBV19 with TRBJ2-3, with a possible D match to TRBD1 (6 bases). This CDR3 is built from 16 residues. In germline, CDR1 is LNHDA, CDR2 SQIVND (reference sequence). V shed 3 bases and J shed 0 bases, with 13 bases lying between them. The CDR3 DNA is TGTGCCAGTAGTATCCAGACAGGCCGAAGCACAGATACGCAGTATTTT. Protein sequence: CASSIQTGRSTDTQYF.

CDR3 in amino acids: CASSQTWRTGQETQYF. The CDR3, as DNA: TGTGCCAGCAGCCAAACCTGGCGGACAGGACAAGAGACCCAGTACTTC. The V gene is TRBV7-9, the J gene TRBJ2-5; 7 positions match TRBD1. The CDR3 is 16 residues long. Germline V CDR1 and CDR2: SEHNR, FQNEAQ (reference sequence). V gave up 5 bases and J gave up 2 bases; unmatched junction bases: 11.

The chain is built from TRBV6-6 and TRBJ1-6; the D gene is possibly TRBD1 (6 bases). V dropped 2 bases and J dropped 5 bases, with 10 bases sitting between them. This CDR3 has 15 residues. CDR1 and CDR2 (germline): MNHNY, SVGAGI (reference sequence). In DNA, the CDR3 is TGTGCCAGCAGTTACGGTGGACAGAATAATTCACCCCTCCACTTT. This encodes CASSYGGQNNSPLHF.

V usage is TRBV30 and J usage is TRBJ1-2; TRBD1 matches at 8 bases. CDR3 length: 13 amino acids. Germline lookup yields CDR1 GTSNPN and CDR2 SVGIG (reference sequence). V trimming: 0 bases; J trimming: 11 bases; junction bases outside the gene matches: 8. CDR3 loop: CAWSVELGQGYTF. CDR3 DNA sequence: TGTGCCTGGAGTGTAGAGCTAGGACAGGGTTACACCTTC.

The chain is built from TRBV3-1 (or the pseudogene TRBV3-2) and TRBJ2-7; 7 bases map to TRBD2. V trimming: 4 bases; J trimming: 2 bases; junction bases outside the gene matches: 5. CDR3 size: 14 residues. CDR1 and CDR2 from the germline V gene are LGHDT and YNNKEL (reference sequence). CDR3 sequence: CASSPLAVTYEQYF. CDR3 bases: TGTGCCAGCAGCCCGCTAGCGGTTACCTACGAGCAGTACTTC.

V is TRBV9 and J is TRBJ2-2; 9 nucleotides line up with TRBD2. The V gene end was trimmed by 1 base and the J gene end by 4 bases; junction bases not matched to a gene: 11. Germline values: CDR1 SGDLS, CDR2 YYNGEE. This CDR3 comprises 18 residues. CDR3 residues: CASSVSGGGAIGTGELFF. In DNA form, the CDR3 reads TGTGCCAGCAGCGTAAGCGGCGGGGGGGCCATAGGCACCGGGGAGCTGTTTTTT.

The rearrangement links TRBV2 to TRBJ2-3; D is possibly TRBD1 (6 bases). Trimming removed 7 bases from V and 4 bases from J, with 12 bases in between. This CDR3 comprises 13 residues. The germline V gene has CDR1 SNHLY and CDR2 FYNNEI. The CDR3 loop is CASKDRLSDTQYF. The DNA for the CDR3 is TGTGCCAGCAAGGACAGATTATCAGATACGCAGTATTTT. Full variable domain (rest looked up from reference TRBV2 and TRBJ2-3): EPEVTQTPSHQVTQMGQEVILRCVPISNHLYFYWYRQILGQKVEFLVSFYNNEISEKSEIFDDQFSVERPDGSNFTLKIRSTKLEDSAMYFCASKDRLSDTQYFGPGTRLTVL.

CDR3: CASSPGTGVQPQHF. CDR3 nucleotides: TGTGCCAGCAGCCCCGGGACAGGGGTTCAGCCCCAGCATTTT. The chain employs TRBV6-2 or TRBV6-3 and TRBJ1-5; 10 bases line up with TRBD1. Germline V lookup: CDR1 MNHEY, CDR2 SVGEGT. The CDR3 is 14 residues long. Losses at the gene ends were 6 bases for V and 6 bases for J; bases not matched to a gene: 5.

This chain connects TRBV6-2 or TRBV6-3 to TRBJ1-1; maybe TRBD1 (6 bases). Trimming stripped 5 bases from V and 5 bases from J, with 12 bases between. Germline V lookup: CDR1 MNHEY, CDR2 SVGEGT. The CDR3 covers 13 residues. CDR3 DNA: TGTGCCAGCAGTCACCAGGGGTTAACTGAAGCTTTCTTT. Translated, it gives CASSHQGLTEAFF.

The rearrangement uses TRBV7-9 and TRBJ1-2; 7 nucleotides line up with TRBD1. CDR3 length equals 13 residues. The ends lost 5 bases at V and 8 bases at J; junction bases unmatched: 8. Germline V gives CDR1 SEHNR, CDR2 FQNEAQ (reference sequence). The CDR3 DNA sequence: TGTGCCAGCAGCCCTCGACAGGGCTCCGGCTACACCTTC. Translation gives CASSPRQGSGYTF.

The chain combines TRBV9 with TRBJ2-3; D is undetermined. V was shortened by 4 bases and J by 1 base, with 7 bases between the two germline ends. The CDR3 runs to 13 residues. The germline gives CDR1 SGDLS, CDR2 YYNGEE. The CDR3, as DNA: TGTGCCAGCAGCCCAGTTGGCACAGATACGCAGTATTTT. Protein product: CASSPVGTDTQYF.